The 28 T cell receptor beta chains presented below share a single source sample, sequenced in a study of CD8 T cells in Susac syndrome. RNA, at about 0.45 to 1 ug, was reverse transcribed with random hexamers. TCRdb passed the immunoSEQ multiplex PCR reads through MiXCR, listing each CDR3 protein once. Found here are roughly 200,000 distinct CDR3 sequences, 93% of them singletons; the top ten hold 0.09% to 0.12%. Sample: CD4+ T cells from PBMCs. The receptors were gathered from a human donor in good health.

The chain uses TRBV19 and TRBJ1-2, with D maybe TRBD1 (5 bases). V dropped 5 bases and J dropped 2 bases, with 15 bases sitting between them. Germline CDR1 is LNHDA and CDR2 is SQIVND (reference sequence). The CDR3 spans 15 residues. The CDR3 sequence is CASSPNSGSNYGYTF. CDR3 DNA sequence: TGTGCCAGTAGTCCAAACTCAGGGTCAAACTATGGCTACACCTTC.

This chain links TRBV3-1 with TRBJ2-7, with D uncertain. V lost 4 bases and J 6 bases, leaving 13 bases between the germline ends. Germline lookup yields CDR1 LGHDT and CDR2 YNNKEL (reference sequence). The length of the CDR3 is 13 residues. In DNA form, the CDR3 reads TGTGCCAGCAGCCTACCTGGGCCTGGCGAGCAGTACTTC. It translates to CASSLPGPGEQYF.

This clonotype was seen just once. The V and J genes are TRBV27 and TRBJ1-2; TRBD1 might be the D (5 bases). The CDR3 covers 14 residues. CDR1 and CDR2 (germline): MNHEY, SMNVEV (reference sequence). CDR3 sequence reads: CPDFTGGQNYGYTF. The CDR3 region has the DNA TGTCCAGATTTTACGGGGGGTCAAAACTATGGCTACACCTTC.

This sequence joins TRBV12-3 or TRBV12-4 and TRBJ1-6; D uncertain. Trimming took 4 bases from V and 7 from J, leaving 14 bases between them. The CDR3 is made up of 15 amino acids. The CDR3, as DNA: TGTGCCAGCAGTTCTAATGTAGGGAGCAATTCACCCCTCCACTTT. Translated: CASSSNVGSNSPLHF.

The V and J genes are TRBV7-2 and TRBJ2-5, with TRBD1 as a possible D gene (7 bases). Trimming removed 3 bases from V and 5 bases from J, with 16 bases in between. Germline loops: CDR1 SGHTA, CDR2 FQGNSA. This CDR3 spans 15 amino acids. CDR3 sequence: CASSFGGGLGETQYF. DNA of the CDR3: TGTGCCAGCAGCTTCGGAGGGGGCCTGGGGGAGACCCAGTACTTC.

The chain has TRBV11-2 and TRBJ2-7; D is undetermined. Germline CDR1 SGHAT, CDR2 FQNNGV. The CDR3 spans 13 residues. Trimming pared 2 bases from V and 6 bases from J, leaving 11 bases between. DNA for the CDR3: TGTGCCAGCAGCTTATCGGCAATCGGCGAGCAGTACTTC. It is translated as CASSLSAIGEQYF.

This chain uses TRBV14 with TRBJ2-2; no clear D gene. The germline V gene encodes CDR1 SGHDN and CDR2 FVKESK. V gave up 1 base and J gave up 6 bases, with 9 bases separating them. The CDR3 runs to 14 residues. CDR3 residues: CASSQGIFPGELFF. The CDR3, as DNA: TGTGCCAGCAGCCAAGGGATATTTCCCGGGGAGCTGTTTTTT.

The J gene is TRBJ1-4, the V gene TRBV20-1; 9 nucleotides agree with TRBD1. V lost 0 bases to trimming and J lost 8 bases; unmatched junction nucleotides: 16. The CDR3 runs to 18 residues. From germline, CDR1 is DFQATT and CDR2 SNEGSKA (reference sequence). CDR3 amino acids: CSARDLGQGLGIREKLFF. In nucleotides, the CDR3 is TGCAGTGCTAGAGATCTGGGACAGGGTCTGGGTATACGGGAAAAACTGTTTTTT.

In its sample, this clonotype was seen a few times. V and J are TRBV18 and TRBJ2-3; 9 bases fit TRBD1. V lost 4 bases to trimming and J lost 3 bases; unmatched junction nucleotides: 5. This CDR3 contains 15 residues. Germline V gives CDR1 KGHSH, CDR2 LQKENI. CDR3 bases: TGTGCCAGCTCACTGGGACAGGGTCTAACAGATACGCAGTATTTT. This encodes CASSLGQGLTDTQYF.

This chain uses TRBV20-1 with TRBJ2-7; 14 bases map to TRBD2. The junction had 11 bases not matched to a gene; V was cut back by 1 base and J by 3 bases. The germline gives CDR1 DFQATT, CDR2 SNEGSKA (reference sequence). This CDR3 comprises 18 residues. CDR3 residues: CSARGAPGLAGDYYEQYF. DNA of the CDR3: TGCAGTGCTAGAGGCGCTCCGGGACTAGCGGGGGACTACTACGAGCAGTACTTC.

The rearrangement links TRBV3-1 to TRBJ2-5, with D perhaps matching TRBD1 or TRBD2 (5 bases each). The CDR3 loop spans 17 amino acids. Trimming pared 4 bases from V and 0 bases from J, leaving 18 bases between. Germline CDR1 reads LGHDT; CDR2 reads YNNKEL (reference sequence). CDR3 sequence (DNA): TGTGCCAGCAGCCGCCCGGGACGGGGAACTGACCAAGAGACCCAGTACTTC. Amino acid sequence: CASSRPGRGTDQETQYF.

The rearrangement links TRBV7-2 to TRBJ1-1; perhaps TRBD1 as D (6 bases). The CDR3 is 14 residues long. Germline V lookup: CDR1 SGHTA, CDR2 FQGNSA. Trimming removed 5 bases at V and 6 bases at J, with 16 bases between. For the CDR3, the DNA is TGTGCCAGCAGCGGACCGACAGGAATGCCTGAAGCTTTCTTT. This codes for CASSGPTGMPEAFF.

The DNA for the CDR3 is TGTGCCAGCAGCTTGGACCTCGACTATGGCTACACCTTC. Translated, it gives CASSLDLDYGYTF. The chain links TRBV7-6 to TRBJ1-2; unclear D gene. The CDR3 is 13 residues long. V was pared by 3 bases and J by 3 bases, with 8 bases between. In germline, CDR1 is SGHVS, CDR2 FNYEAQ.

CDR3 sequence reads: CASSQSLDEQFF. The CDR3 DNA reads TGTGCCAGCAGCCAATCCCTCGATGAGCAGTTCTTC. J is TRBJ2-1 and V is TRBV3-1; D remains unclear. V was trimmed by 2 bases and J by 8 bases, leaving 7 bases between them. This CDR3 region has 12 residues. Germline CDR1 is LGHDT and CDR2 is YNNKEL (reference sequence).

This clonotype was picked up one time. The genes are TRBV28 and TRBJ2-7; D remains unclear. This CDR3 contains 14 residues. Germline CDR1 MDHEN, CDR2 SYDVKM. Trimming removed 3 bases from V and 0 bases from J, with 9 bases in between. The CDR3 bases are TGTGCCAGCAGTTTTGAACTCCACTCCTACGAGCAGTACTTC. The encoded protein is CASSFELHSYEQYF.

The CDR3: CASRGGVETQYF. The CDR3 DNA sequence: TGTGCCAGCAGAGGTGGGGTTGAGACCCAGTACTTC. This chain joins TRBV12-3 or TRBV12-4 and TRBJ2-5; no clear D. Trimming took off 6 bases at V and 5 bases at J, with 10 bases between the two ends. The CDR3 runs 12 residues.

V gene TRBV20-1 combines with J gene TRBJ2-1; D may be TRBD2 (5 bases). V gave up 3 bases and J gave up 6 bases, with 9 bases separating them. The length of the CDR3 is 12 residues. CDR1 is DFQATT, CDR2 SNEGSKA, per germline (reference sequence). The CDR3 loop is CSASGVLNEQFF. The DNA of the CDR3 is TGCAGTGCTAGCGGGGTCCTCAATGAGCAGTTCTTC.

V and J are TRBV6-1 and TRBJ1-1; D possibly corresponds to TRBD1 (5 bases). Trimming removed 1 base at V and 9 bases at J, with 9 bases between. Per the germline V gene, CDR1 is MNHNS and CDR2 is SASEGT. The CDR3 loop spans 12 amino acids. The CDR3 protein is CASSEVGTKAFF. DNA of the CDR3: TGTGCCAGCAGTGAAGTGGGGACGAAAGCTTTCTTT.

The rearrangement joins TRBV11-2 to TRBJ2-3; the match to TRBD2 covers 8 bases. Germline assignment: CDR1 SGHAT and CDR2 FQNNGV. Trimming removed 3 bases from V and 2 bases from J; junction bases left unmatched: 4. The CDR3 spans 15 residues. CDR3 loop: CASSLDGGATDTQYF. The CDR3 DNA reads TGTGCCAGCAGCTTGGACGGGGGGGCCACAGATACGCAGTATTTT.

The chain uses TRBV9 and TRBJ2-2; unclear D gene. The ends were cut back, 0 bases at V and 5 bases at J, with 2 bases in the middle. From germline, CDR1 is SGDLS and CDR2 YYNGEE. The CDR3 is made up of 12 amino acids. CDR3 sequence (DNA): TGTGCCAGCAGCGTAGAAACCGGGGAGCTGTTTTTT. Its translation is CASSVETGELFF. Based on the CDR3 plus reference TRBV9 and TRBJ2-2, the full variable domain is DSGVTQTPKHLITATGQRVTLRCSPRSGDLSVYWYQQSLDQGLQFLIQYYNGEERAKGNILERFSAQQFPDLHSELNLSSLELGDSALYFCASSVETGELFFGEGSRLTVL.

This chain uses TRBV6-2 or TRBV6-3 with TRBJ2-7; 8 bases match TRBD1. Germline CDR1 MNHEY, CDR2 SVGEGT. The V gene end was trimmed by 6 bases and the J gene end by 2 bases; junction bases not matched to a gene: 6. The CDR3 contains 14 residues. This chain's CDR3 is CASSYTGQAYEQYF. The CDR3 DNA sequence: TGTGCCAGCAGCTATACGGGACAGGCCTACGAGCAGTACTTC.

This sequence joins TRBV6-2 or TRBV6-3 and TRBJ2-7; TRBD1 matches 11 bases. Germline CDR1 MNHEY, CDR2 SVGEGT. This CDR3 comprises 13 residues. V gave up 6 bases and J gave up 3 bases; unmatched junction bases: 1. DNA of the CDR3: TGTGCCAGCAGAGGGACAGGGGGCTACGAGCAGTACGTC. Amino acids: CASRGTGGYEQYV.

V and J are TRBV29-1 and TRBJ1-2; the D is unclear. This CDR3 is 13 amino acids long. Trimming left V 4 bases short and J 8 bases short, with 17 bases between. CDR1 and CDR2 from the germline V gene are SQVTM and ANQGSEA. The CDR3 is CSVAETAYRGYTF. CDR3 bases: TGCAGCGTTGCCGAGACGGCCTATAGAGGCTACACCTTC.

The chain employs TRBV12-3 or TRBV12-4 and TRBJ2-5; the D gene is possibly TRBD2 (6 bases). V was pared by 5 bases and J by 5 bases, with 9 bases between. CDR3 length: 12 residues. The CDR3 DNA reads TGTGCCAGCAGTGTCGCGGGGGAGACCCAGTACTTC. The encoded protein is CASSVAGETQYF.

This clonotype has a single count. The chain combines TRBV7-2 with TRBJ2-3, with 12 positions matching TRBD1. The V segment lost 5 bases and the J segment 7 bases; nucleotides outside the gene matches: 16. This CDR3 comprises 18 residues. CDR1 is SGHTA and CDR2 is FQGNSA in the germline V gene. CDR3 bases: TGTGCCAGCAGCCCCGGGACAGGGGGCGGGAAGGTGGTGAATACGCAGTATTTT. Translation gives CASSPGTGGGKVVNTQYF.

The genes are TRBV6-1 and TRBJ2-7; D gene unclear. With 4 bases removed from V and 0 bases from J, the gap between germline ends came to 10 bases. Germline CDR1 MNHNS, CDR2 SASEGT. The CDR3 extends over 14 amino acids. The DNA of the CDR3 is TGTGCCAGCAGTGCCCAGAAGGACTCCTACGAGCAGTACTTC. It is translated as CASSAQKDSYEQYF.

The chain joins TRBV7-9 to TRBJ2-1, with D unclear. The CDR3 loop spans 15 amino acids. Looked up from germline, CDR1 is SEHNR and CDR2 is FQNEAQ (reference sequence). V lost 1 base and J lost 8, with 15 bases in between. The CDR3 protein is CASSLGELLLDEQFF. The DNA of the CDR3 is TGTGCCAGCAGCTTAGGCGAACTCCTTCTGGATGAGCAGTTCTTC.

The CDR3 bases are TGTGCCAGCAGCTTAGCCGGCTCCCCTCGGGGGGCTGAAGCTTTCTTT. Residues: CASSLAGSPRGAEAFF. This chain uses TRBV5-4 with TRBJ1-1; possible D gene TRBD1, 5 bases. Germline V gives CDR1 SGHNT, CDR2 YYREEE (reference sequence). V gave up 2 bases and J gave up 6 bases, with 20 bases separating them. The CDR3 has 16 residues.